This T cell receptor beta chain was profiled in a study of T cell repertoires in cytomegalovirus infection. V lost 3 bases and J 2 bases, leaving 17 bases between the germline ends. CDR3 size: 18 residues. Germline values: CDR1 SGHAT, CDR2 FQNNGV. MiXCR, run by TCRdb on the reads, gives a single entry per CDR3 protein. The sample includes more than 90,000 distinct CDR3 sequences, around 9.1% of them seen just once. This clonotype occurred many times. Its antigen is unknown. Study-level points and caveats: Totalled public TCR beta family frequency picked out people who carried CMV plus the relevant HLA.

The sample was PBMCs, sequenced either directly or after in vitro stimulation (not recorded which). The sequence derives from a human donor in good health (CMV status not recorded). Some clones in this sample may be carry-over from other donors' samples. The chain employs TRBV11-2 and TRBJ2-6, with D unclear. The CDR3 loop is CASSFQSGLGTGANVLTF. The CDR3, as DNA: TGTGCCAGCAGCTTCCAATCAGGTTTAGGCACTGGGGCCAACGTCCTGACTTTC.